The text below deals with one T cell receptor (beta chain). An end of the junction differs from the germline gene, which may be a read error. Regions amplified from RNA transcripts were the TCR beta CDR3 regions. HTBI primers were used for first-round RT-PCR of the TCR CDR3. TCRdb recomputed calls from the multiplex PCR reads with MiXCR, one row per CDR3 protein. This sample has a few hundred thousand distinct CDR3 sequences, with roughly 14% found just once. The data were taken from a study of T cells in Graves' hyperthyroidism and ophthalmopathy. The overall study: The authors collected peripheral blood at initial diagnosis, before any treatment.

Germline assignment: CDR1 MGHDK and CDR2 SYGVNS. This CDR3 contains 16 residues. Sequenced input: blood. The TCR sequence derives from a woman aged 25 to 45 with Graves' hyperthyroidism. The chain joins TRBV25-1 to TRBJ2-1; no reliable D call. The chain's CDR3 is CASSPLPPSSYNKQFF. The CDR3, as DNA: TGTGCCAGCAGTCCCCTCCCCCCAAGCTCCTACAATAAGCAGTTCTTC. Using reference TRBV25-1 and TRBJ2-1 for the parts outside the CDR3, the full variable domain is EADIYQTPRYLVIGTGKKITLECSQTMGHDKMYWYQQDPGMELHLIHYSYGVNSTEKGDLSSESTVSRIRTEHFPLTLESARPSHTSQYLCASSPLPPSSYNKQFFGPGTRLTVL.